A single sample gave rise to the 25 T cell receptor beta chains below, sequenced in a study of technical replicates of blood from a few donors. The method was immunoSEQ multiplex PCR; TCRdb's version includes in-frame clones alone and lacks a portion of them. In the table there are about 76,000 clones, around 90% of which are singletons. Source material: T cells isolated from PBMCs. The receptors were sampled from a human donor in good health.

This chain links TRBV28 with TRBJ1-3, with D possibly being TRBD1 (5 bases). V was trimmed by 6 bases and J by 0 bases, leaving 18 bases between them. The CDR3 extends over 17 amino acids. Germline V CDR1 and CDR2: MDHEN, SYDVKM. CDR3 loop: CASRTAQPGGSGNTIYF. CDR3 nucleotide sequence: TGTGCCAGCAGGACGGCCCAGCCCGGGGGCTCTGGAAACACCATATATTTT. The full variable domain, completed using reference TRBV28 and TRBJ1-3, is DVKVTQSSRYLVKRTGEKVFLECVQDMDHENMFWYRQDPGLGLRLIYFSYDVKMKEKGDIPEGYSVSREKKERFSLILESASTNQTSMYLCASRTAQPGGSGNTIYFGEGSWLTVV.

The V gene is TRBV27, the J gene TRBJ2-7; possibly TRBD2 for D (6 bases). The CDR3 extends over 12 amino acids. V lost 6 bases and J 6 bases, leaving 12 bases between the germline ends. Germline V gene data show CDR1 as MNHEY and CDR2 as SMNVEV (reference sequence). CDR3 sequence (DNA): TGTGCCAGCAGCCCCGGGACTTCCGAGCAGTACTTC. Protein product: CASSPGTSEQYF.

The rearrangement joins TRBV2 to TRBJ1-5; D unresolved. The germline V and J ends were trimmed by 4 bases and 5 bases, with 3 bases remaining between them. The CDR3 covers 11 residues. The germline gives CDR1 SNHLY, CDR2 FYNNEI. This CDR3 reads CASSVDQPQHF. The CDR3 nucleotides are TGTGCCAGCAGTGTCGATCAGCCCCAGCATTTT.

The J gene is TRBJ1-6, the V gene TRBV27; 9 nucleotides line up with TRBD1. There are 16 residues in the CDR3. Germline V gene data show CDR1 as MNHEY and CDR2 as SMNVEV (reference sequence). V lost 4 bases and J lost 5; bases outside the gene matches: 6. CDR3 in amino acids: CASSSPGQGNNSPLHF. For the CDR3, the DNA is TGTGCCAGCAGTTCACCGGGACAGGGAAATAATTCACCCCTCCACTTT.

The CDR3 DNA follows: TGTGCCAGCAGCTCGAACAGGGGTCCCTCAATTCGAGACACTGAAGCTTTCTTT. Protein product: CASSSNRGPSIRDTEAFF. The gene calls are TRBV5-6 and TRBJ1-1, with 7 nucleotides matching TRBD1. Germline values: CDR1 SGHDT, CDR2 YYEEEE. CDR3 length equals 18 residues. Trimming removed 3 bases from V and 3 bases from J; junction bases left unmatched: 17.

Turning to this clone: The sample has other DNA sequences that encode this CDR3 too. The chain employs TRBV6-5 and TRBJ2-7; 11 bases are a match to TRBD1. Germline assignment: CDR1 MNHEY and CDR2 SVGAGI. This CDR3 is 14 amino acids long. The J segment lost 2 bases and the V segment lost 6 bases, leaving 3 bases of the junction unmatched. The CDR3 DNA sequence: TGTGCCAGCAGGAGGGGACAGGGGGCCTACGAGCAGTACTTC. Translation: CASRRGQGAYEQYF.

The CDR3 DNA follows: TGCGCCAGCAGCTTGGGACCGGGAGGGGCTGGGATCACTGAAGCTTTCTTT. Translation: CASSLGPGGAGITEAFF. The chain has TRBV5-1 and TRBJ1-1; D is possibly TRBD1 (5 bases). The CDR3 sequence is 17 residues long. Germline V gene sequence: CDR1 SGHRS, CDR2 YFSETQ. V lost 0 bases and J lost 4, with 19 bases in between.

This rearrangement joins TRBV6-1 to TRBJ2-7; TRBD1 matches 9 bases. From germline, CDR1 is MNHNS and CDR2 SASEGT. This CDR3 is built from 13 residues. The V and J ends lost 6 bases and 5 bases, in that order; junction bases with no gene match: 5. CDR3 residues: CASRTGGLNEQYF. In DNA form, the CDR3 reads TGTGCCAGCAGGACAGGGGGTCTGAACGAGCAGTACTTC.

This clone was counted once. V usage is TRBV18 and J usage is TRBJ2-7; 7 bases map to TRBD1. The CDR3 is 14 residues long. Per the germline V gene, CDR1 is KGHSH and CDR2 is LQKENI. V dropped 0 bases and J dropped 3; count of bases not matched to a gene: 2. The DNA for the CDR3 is TGTGCCAGCTCACCACCCGGGACAGACTACGAGCAGTACTTC. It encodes CASSPPGTDYEQYF.

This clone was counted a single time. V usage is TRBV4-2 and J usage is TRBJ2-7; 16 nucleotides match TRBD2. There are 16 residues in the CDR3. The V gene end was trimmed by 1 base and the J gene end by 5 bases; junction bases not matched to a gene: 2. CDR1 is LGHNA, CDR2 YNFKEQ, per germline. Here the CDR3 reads CASSQVGTSGRDEQYF. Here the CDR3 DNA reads TGTGCCAGCAGCCAAGTGGGGACTAGCGGGAGGGACGAGCAGTACTTC.

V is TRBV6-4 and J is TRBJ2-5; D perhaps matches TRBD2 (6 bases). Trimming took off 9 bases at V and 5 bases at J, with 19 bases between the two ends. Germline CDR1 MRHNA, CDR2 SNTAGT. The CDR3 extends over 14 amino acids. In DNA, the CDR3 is TGTGCCAGTGCCCGGCGGGGAGATGATGAGACCCAGTACTTC. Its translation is CASARRGDDETQYF.

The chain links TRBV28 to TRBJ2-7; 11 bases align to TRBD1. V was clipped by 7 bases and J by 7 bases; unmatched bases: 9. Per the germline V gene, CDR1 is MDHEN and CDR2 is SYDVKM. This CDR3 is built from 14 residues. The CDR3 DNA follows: TGTGCCAGCAACACGGGACAGGGGGAGGGGGAGCAGTACTTC. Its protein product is CASNTGQGEGEQYF.

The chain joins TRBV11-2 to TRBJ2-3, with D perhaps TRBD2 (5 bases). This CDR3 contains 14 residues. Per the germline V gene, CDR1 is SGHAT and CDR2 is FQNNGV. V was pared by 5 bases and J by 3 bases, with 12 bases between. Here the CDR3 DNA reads TGTGCCAGCAGCCCAGCATTAGCGACAGATACGCAGTATTTT. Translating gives CASSPALATDTQYF.

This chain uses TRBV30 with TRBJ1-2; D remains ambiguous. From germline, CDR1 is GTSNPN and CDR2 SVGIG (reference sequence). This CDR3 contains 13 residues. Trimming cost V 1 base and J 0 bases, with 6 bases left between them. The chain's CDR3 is CAWSEEANYGYTF. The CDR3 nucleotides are TGTGCCTGGAGTGAAGAGGCTAACTATGGCTACACCTTC. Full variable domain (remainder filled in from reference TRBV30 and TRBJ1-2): SQTIHQWPATLVQPVGSPLSLECTVEGTSNPNLYWYRQAAGRGLQLLFYSVGIGQISSEVPQNLSASRPQDRQFILSSKKLLLSDSGFYLCAWSEEANYGYTFGSGTRLTVV.

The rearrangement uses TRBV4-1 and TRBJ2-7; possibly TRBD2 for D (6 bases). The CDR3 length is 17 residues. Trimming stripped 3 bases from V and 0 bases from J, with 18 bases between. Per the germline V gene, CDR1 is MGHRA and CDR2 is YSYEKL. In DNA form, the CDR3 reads TGCGCCAGCAGCCACGCCACACTAGCCGCCAGCTCCTACGAGCAGTACTTC. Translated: CASSHATLAASSYEQYF.

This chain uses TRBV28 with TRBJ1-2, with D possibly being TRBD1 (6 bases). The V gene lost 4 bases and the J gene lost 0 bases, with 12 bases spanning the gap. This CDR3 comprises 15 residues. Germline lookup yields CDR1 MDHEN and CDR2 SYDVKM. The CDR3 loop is CASSSGQQANYGYTF. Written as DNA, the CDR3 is TGTGCCAGCAGTTCAGGACAGCAAGCTAACTATGGCTACACCTTC.

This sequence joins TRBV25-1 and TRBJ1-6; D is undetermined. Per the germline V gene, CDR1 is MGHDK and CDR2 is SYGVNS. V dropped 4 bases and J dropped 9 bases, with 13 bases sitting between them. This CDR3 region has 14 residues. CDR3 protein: CASSALPERSPLHF. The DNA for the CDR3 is TGTGCCAGCAGTGCCCTTCCAGAGCGTTCACCCCTCCACTTT.

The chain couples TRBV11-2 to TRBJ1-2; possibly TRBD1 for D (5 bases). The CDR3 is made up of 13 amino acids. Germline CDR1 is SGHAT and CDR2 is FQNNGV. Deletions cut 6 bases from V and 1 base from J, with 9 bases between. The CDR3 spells CASSLQGNYGYTF. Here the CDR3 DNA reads TGTGCCAGCAGTCTTCAGGGTAACTATGGCTACACCTTC.

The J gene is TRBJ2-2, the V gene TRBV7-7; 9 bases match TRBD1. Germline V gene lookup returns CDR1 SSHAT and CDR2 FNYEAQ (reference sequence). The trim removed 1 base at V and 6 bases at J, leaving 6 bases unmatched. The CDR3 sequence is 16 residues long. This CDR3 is CASSLELGQGSGELFF. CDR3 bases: TGTGCCAGCAGCTTAGAACTGGGACAGGGTTCCGGGGAGCTGTTTTTT.

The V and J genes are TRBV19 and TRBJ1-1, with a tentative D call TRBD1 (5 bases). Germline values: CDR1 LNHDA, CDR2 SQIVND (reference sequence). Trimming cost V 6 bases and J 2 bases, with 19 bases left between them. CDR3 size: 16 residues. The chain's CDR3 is CASRKTDEGDNTEAFF. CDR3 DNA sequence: TGTGCCAGTAGGAAAACCGATGAAGGGGATAACACTGAAGCTTTCTTT.

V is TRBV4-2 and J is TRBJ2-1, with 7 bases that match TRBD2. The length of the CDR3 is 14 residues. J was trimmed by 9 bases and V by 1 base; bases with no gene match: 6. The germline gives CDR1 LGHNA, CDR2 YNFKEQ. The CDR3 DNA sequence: TGTGCCAGCAGCCAAGGCCGGAGCGGGATTGAGCAGTTCTTC. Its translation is CASSQGRSGIEQFF.

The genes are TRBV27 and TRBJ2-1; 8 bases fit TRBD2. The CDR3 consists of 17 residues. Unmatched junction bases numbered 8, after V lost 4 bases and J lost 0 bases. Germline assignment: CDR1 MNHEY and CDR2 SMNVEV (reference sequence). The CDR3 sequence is CASSWKAGVTSYNEQFF. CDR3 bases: TGTGCCAGCAGTTGGAAAGCGGGAGTTACCTCCTACAATGAGCAGTTCTTC.

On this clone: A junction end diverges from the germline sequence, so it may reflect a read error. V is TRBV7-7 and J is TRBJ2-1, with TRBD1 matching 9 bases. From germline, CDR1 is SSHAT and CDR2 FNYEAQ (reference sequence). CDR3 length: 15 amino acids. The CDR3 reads CASSTGTGSFNEQFF. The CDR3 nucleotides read TGTGCTAGCAGCACCGGGACAGGGTCTTTCAATGAGCAGTTCTTC. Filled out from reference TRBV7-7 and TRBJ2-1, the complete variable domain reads GAGVSQSPRYKVTKRGQDVTLRCDPISSHATLYWYQQALGQGPEFLTYFNYEAQPDKSGLPSDRFSAERPEGSISTLTIQRTEQRDSAMYRCASSTGTGSFNEQFFGPGTRLTVL.

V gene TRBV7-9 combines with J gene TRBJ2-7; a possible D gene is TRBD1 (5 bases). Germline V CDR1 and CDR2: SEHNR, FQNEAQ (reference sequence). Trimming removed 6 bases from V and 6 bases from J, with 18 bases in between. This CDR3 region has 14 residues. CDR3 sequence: CASRQSTGGGEQYF. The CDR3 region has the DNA TGTGCCAGCAGACAAAGTACAGGCGGTGGCGAGCAGTACTTC.

CDR3 region: CASSFWGTGYNEQFF. The CDR3 nucleotides are TGTGCCAGCAGCTTCTGGGGAACGGGATACAATGAGCAGTTCTTC. V and J are TRBV7-3 and TRBJ2-1; a weak D match, TRBD2 (5 bases). The CDR3 spans 15 residues. The germline V and J ends were trimmed by 3 bases and 4 bases, with 13 bases remaining between them. Germline CDR1 reads SGHTA; CDR2 reads FQGTGA.